These 24 T cell receptor beta chains were all obtained from the same sample, sequenced in a study of T cells in Graves' hyperthyroidism and ophthalmopathy. There were TCR beta CDR3 regions amplified from RNA transcripts. HTBI primers were the set used in a first-round RT-PCR of the TCR CDR3. From the multiplex PCR reads, TCRdb called clonotypes with MiXCR, one entry per CDR3 protein. The sample shows some 300,000 distinct CDR3 sequences, approximately 18% of them seen only once. The sequencing input was blood. These receptors all stem from a man aged 50 or older with Graves' ophthalmopathy.

In its sample, this clonotype was seen many times. The CDR3: CAWSNTGHGYTF. CDR3 coding DNA: TGTGCCTGGAGTAACACGGGGCATGGCTACACCTTC. V is TRBV30 and J is TRBJ1-2; tentative D call: TRBD1 (5 bases). Germline CDR1 and CDR2: GTSNPN and SVGIG (reference sequence). Trimming cost V 2 bases and J 6 bases, with 10 bases left between them. This CDR3 spans 12 amino acids.

The V and J genes are TRBV4-2 and TRBJ1-1; D unclear. V lost 4 bases and J 2 bases, leaving 20 bases between the germline ends. The V gene's germline CDR1 is LGHNA and CDR2 YNFKEQ. The CDR3 length is 17 residues. The CDR3 nucleotides read TGTGCCAGCAGCCCTAGCGGGAACGGCTCTCCAAACACTGAAGCTTTCTTT. Translating it yields CASSPSGNGSPNTEAFF.

The chain has TRBV5-1 and TRBJ2-4; D not resolved. The CDR3 loop spans 17 amino acids. V was clipped by 2 bases and J by 0 bases, with 15 bases between them. Germline V CDR1 and CDR2: SGHRS, YFSETQ. CDR3 DNA: TGCGCCAGCAGCTTAGGCCGAGGAACCCTAGCCAAAAACATTCAGTACTTC. Encoded protein: CASSLGRGTLAKNIQYF.

The chain links TRBV18 to TRBJ2-5; possibly TRBD1 or TRBD2 for D (5 bases each). The CDR3 contains 13 residues. The V end was cut by 6 bases, the J end by 0 bases, with 8 bases between. Germline-derived CDR1 and CDR2 are KGHSH and LQKENI. CDR3 region: CASSGRNQETQYF. The CDR3 DNA reads TGTGCCAGCTCGGGACGGAACCAAGAGACCCAGTACTTC. Filled out from reference TRBV18 and TRBJ2-5, the complete variable domain reads NAGVMQNPRHLVRRRGQEARLRCSPMKGHSHVYWYRQLPEEGLKFMVYLQKENIIDESGMPKERFSAEFPKEGPSILRIQQVVRGDSAAYFCASSGRNQETQYFGPGTRLLVL.

The table lists this clonotype with many counts. The chain uses TRBV6-1 and TRBJ1-5; TRBD1 aligns across 9 bases. CDR3 size: 13 residues. Germline-derived CDR1 and CDR2 are MNHNS and SASEGT. The ends lost 7 bases at V and 5 bases at J; junction bases unmatched: 3. The CDR3 DNA reads TGTGCCAGCAAAACAGGGGGCGATCAGCCCCAGCATTTT. It encodes CASKTGGDQPQHF.

The chain recombines TRBV5-1 with TRBJ2-2; D ambiguous. Trimming removed 2 bases from V and 8 bases from J, with 10 bases in between. Germline assignment: CDR1 SGHRS and CDR2 YFSETQ. The CDR3 has 13 amino acids. The CDR3 bases are TGCGCCAGCAGCTTCTTTGAGATGGGGGAGCTGTTTTTT. This sequence encodes CASSFFEMGELFF.

Only a few counts were recorded for this clonotype. The rearrangement joins TRBV20-1 to TRBJ1-1, with D unresolved. This CDR3 is 12 amino acids long. The V end lost 6 bases, the J end lost 5 bases, and 13 bases lay between the germline ends. Germline V gene data show CDR1 as DFQATT and CDR2 as SNEGSKA (reference sequence). The CDR3, as DNA: TGCAGTGCAAGACCCCGGCGAACTGAAGCTTTCTTT. Its translation is CSARPRRTEAFF.

This clonotype showed up just a few times. The rearrangement links TRBV6-1 to TRBJ2-7; D possibly corresponds to TRBD2 (6 bases). The germline CDR1 and CDR2 sequences are MNHNS and SASEGT. V dropped 10 bases and J dropped 1 base, with 14 bases sitting between them. The CDR3 runs 13 residues. DNA for the CDR3: TGTGCCACCAGATTCGGGGGTTCCTACGAGCAGTACTTC. This encodes CATRFGGSYEQYF.

There are many counts of this clonotype. This chain joins TRBV5-1 and TRBJ2-7, with D perhaps given as TRBD1 or TRBD2 (5 bases each). The V gene's germline CDR1 is SGHRS and CDR2 YFSETQ. The CDR3 is 15 residues long. Trimming pared 4 bases from V and 0 bases from J, leaving 14 bases between. The CDR3 bases are TGCGCCAGCAGCCTACTCGGGACGGCCTCCTACGAGCAGTACTTC. Its translation is CASSLLGTASYEQYF.

This clonotype showed up many times. The V gene is TRBV20-1, the J gene TRBJ2-1, with 8 bases aligning to TRBD1. The V and J ends lost 3 bases and 2 bases, in that order; junction bases with no gene match: 18. Germline V gene data show CDR1 as DFQATT and CDR2 as SNEGSKA (reference sequence). The CDR3 is 19 amino acids. This CDR3 reads CSASRADRASRGPYNEQFF. The CDR3 region has the DNA TGCAGTGCTAGTCGGGCGGACAGGGCATCGCGAGGCCCCTACAATGAGCAGTTCTTC.

V is TRBV7-2 and J is TRBJ1-6, with D possibly being TRBD1 (5 bases). The germline gives CDR1 SGHTA, CDR2 FQGNSA. Trimming removed 4 bases at V and 5 bases at J, with 12 bases between. The CDR3 loop spans 15 amino acids. This CDR3 reads CASSSQATDNSPLHF. CDR3 in DNA: TGTGCCAGCAGCTCACAGGCGACGGATAATTCACCCCTCCACTTT. Drawing the rest from reference TRBV7-2 and TRBJ1-6, the complete variable domain is GAGVSQSPSNKVTEKGKDVELRCDPISGHTALYWYRQSLGQGLEFLIYFQGNSAPDKSGLPSDRFSAERTGGSVSTLTIQRTQQEDSAVYLCASSSQATDNSPLHFGNGTRLTVT.

This clonotype was recorded once. This chain joins TRBV10-3 and TRBJ2-2; weak D call: TRBD2 (7 bases). This CDR3 has 15 residues. V was clipped by 6 bases and J by 3 bases, with 14 bases between them. Germline CDR1 is ENHRY and CDR2 is SYGVKD. CDR3 residues: CAIRGTGRDTGELFF. CDR3 DNA sequence: TGTGCCATCAGAGGTACAGGGAGGGACACCGGGGAGCTGTTTTTT.

This clonotype was recorded at least ten times. The rearrangement joins TRBV3-1 to TRBJ1-2, with a possible D match to TRBD1 (6 bases). The V end lost 0 bases, the J end lost 5 bases, and 16 bases lay between the germline ends. Germline loops: CDR1 LGHDT, CDR2 YNNKEL (reference sequence). The CDR3 covers 16 residues. The CDR3 is CASSQDRGGLGYGYTF. CDR3 nucleotides: TGTGCCAGCAGCCAAGATCGGGGGGGCCTTGGGTATGGCTACACCTTC.

V gene TRBV7-6 combines with J gene TRBJ2-5, with 9 bases identical to TRBD1. Germline V CDR1 and CDR2: SGHVS, FNYEAQ. The CDR3 sequence is 15 residues long. J gave up 1 base and V 2 bases, and 2 bases lay outside the gene matches. CDR3 loop: CASSLTGGSQETQYF. The DNA for the CDR3 is TGTGCCAGCAGCTTAACAGGGGGCTCCCAAGAGACCCAGTACTTC.

This clonotype was seen ten or more times. J is TRBJ2-7 and V is TRBV7-8, with TRBD1 matching 9 bases. Germline V gene lookup returns CDR1 SGHVS and CDR2 FQNEAQ. Trimming cost V 5 bases and J 5 bases; bases outside gene matches: 10. The CDR3 consists of 15 residues. The CDR3 nucleotides read TGTGCCAGCAGCGGACACAGGGGGCGCGCCCACGAGCAGTACTTC. This translates into CASSGHRGRAHEQYF.

This clonotype has just one count. The chain combines TRBV9 with TRBJ2-3; tentative D call: TRBD2 (6 bases). Germline CDR1 SGDLS, CDR2 YYNGEE. The germline V and J ends were trimmed by 4 bases and 5 bases, with 17 bases remaining between them. The CDR3 sequence is 15 residues long. The CDR3, as DNA: TGTGCCAGCAGCCCCCTCGGCGGGAAAATAGATACGCAGTATTTT. Its protein is CASSPLGGKIDTQYF.

This clonotype was seen ten or more times. V usage is TRBV5-1 and J usage is TRBJ2-1; the D gene could be TRBD1 or TRBD2 (5 bases each). V lost 0 bases and J 7 bases, leaving 8 bases between the germline ends. The CDR3 totals 13 residues. Germline V lookup: CDR1 SGHRS, CDR2 YFSETQ. This chain's CDR3 is CASSLGGLNEQFF. In nucleotides, the CDR3 is TGCGCCAGCAGCTTGGGGGGGTTGAATGAGCAGTTCTTC.

The chain joins TRBV20-1 to TRBJ2-7, with D perhaps assigned TRBD1 or TRBD2 (6 bases each). Germline CDR1 and CDR2: DFQATT and SNEGSKA (reference sequence). The V end lost 5 bases, the J end lost 3 bases, and 14 bases lay between the germline ends. This CDR3 contains 13 residues. Here the CDR3 reads CSAEGGTFYEQYF. CDR3 DNA: TGCAGTGCTGAAGGGGGGACTTTCTACGAGCAGTACTTC.

This clonotype showed up just a few times. This chain connects TRBV11-2 to TRBJ2-7; D gene uncertain. The CDR3 is made up of 12 amino acids. The V end lost 2 bases, the J end lost 5 bases, and 7 bases lay between the germline ends. CDR1 and CDR2 from the germline V gene are SGHAT and FQNNGV. The CDR3 reads CASSLKTDEQYF. For the CDR3, the DNA is TGTGCCAGCAGCTTAAAAACGGACGAGCAGTACTTC.

This clonotype has more than one count but fewer than ten. The V gene is TRBV6-1, the J gene TRBJ2-3; 12 positions agree with TRBD2. The germline V gene encodes CDR1 MNHNS and CDR2 SASEGT. Trimming at V came to 6 bases and at J to 2 bases, leaving 6 bases not matched to a gene. The CDR3 extends over 16 amino acids. The CDR3 is CASRPLAGGYTDTQYF. For the CDR3, the DNA is TGTGCCAGCAGGCCACTAGCGGGAGGCTACACAGATACGCAGTATTTT.

At least ten counts were recorded for this clonotype. V is TRBV7-2 and J is TRBJ2-7; 11 bases align to TRBD2. Germline values: CDR1 SGHTA, CDR2 FQGNSA. The CDR3 has 14 amino acids. V lost 1 base to trimming and J lost 6 bases; unmatched junction nucleotides: 2. The CDR3 coding sequence is TGTGCCAGCAGCTTAGTAGCGGGAGGGGGCGAGCAGTACTTC. Translating it yields CASSLVAGGGEQYF.

This clonotype was seen a few times. The rearrangement links TRBV9 to TRBJ1-2; 10 bases match TRBD1. CDR1 SGDLS and CDR2 YYNGEE come from the germline V gene. V trimming: 0 bases; J trimming: 7 bases; junction bases outside the gene matches: 6. CDR3 length equals 15 residues. The CDR3 sequence: CASSVGETGGSGYTF. In nucleotides, the CDR3 is TGTGCCAGCAGCGTAGGGGAGACAGGGGGCAGTGGCTACACCTTC.

This clonotype was detected ten times or more. The rearrangement links TRBV28 to TRBJ2-7; 7 nucleotides align to TRBD2. V trimming: 5 bases; J trimming: 6 bases; junction bases outside the gene matches: 7. From germline, CDR1 is MDHEN and CDR2 SYDVKM. This CDR3 spans 13 amino acids. The CDR3 loop is CASSEGGPREQYF. The CDR3 DNA reads TGTGCCAGCAGTGAGGGAGGGCCCCGCGAGCAGTACTTC.

This rearrangement joins TRBV18 to TRBJ2-6; maybe TRBD2 (6 bases). CDR3 length: 19 amino acids. In germline, CDR1 is KGHSH, CDR2 LQKENI. V dropped 2 bases and J dropped 0 bases, with 17 bases sitting between them. The DNA for the CDR3 is TGTGCCAGCTCACCAGGGGACTTGTTTCTCGACTCTGGGGCCAACGTCCTGACTTTC. Its protein is CASSPGDLFLDSGANVLTF.